The clone carrying this TCR beta chain was detected a few times. This sample is drawn from a study of control samples from healthy donors and cancer patients. Trimming left V 4 bases short and J 4 bases short, with 15 bases between. This CDR3 is built from 15 residues. Germline-derived CDR1 and CDR2 are SGDLS and YYNGEE. Repertoires were generated with immunoSEQ multiplex PCR, while TCRdb's copy carries only in-frame clones and drops some. The sample has approximately 94,000 clones, approximately 90% seen once; the top ten hold around 0.95%. The TCR was taken from a woman between 25 and 40 years old in good health. The chain uses TRBV9 and TRBJ1-5; the D gene is possibly TRBD1 (5 bases). The source material was blood. For the CDR3, the DNA is TGTGCCAGCAGCCCGTCTTCCGGGGCGAATCAGCCCCAGCATTTT. Translated: CASSPSSGANQPQHF.